This TCR beta chain was observed in a study of human T cells and chemical hapten exposure. At the level of the study: Yields of TCR per sample differed, chiefly owing to small differences in pooled library volume. General study results and limits: Patch test scores rose with PT1 expanded TCR counts, a positive correlation.

The CDR3 is made up of 14 amino acids. V dropped 0 bases and J dropped 7 bases, with 13 bases sitting between them. Germline V gene sequence: CDR1 SGHRS, CDR2 YFSETQ. There are a few counts of this clonotype. The antigen remains undetermined. TCRdb re-analysed the RACE reads in MiXCR, keeping a single row per CDR3 protein. The sample holds a few hundred thousand distinct CDR3 sequences; roughly 6% are singletons and the top ten take around 6.1%. Stated time point: patch test 2, 6 weeks after DPC sensitization. Treatment indicated: therapeutic diphenylcyclopropenone sensitization with weekly scalp DPC. Patch tests were applied only after blood draws.

Sequences were derived from whole blood, sampled in connection with sensitization to the hapten diphenylcyclopropenone (DPC). This rearrangement joins TRBV5-1 to TRBJ1-1; a possible D gene is TRBD1 (5 bases). The receptor was derived from a woman aged 18-35 years with alopecia areata. Some clones in this sample may be carry-over from other donors' samples. The CDR3 bases are TGCGCCAGCAGCTTGGGACGGGGGACGGGTGAAGCTTTCTTT. Translation gives CASSLGRGTGEAFF.